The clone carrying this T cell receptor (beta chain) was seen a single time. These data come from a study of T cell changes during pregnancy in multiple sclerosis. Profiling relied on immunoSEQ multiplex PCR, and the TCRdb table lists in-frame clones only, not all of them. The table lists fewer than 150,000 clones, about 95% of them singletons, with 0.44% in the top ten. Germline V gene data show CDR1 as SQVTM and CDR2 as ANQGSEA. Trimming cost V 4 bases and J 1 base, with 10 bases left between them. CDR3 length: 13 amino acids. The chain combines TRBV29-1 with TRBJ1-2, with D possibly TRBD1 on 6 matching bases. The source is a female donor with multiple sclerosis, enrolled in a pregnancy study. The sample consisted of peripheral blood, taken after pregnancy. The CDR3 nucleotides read TGCAGCGTTGTCCAGGGGAATAACTATGGCTACACCTTC. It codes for CSVVQGNNYGYTF.